The next 21 T cell receptor beta chains were all read from a single sample in a study of early T cells in non-severe SARS-CoV-2 infection. Via MiXCR, TCRdb re-called the 5' RACE reads, giving one row per CDR3 protein. The profile shows tens of thousands of distinct CDR3 sequences, less than 15% of them singletons. The sequences come from whole blood, collected at baseline. Source of these receptors: an adult who was a healthcare worker with PCR-confirmed SARS-CoV-2 infection or an uninfected control (not recorded which).

There are many counts of this clonotype. The chain carries TRBV4-2 and TRBJ2-3; D is perhaps TRBD1 or TRBD2 (5 bases each). Germline V gene lookup returns CDR1 LGHNA and CDR2 YNFKEQ. This CDR3 is built from 17 residues. V lost 0 bases and J 5 bases, leaving 18 bases between the germline ends. DNA of the CDR3: TGTGCCAGCAGCCAAGATCAGGGAGAGGGGCGTGGAGATACGCAGTATTTT. The encoded protein is CASSQDQGEGRGDTQYF.

The chain recombines TRBV11-2 with TRBJ1-1; D is undetermined. CDR1 is SGHAT, CDR2 FQNNGV, per germline. CDR3 length: 17 residues. V lost 1 base, J lost 1 base, and 16 bases lay in between. The DNA of the CDR3 is TGTGCCAGCAGCTTAGGGATGGGCCGAGCGTGGAACACTGAAGCTTTCTTT. Its protein is CASSLGMGRAWNTEAFF.

The rearrangement links TRBV12-3 or TRBV12-4 to TRBJ1-1; 7 nucleotides line up with TRBD1. CDR3 length: 16 residues. The ends lost 5 bases at V and 1 base at J; junction bases unmatched: 10. The CDR3 coding sequence is TGTGCCAGCAGTCTCCCGGAAAGGACAGGGAACACTGAAGCTTTCTTT. Translating gives CASSLPERTGNTEAFF.

The V and J genes are TRBV25-1 and TRBJ2-3; TRBD2 aligns across 9 bases. V was clipped by 3 bases and J by 3 bases; unmatched bases: 1. The germline gives CDR1 MGHDK, CDR2 SYGVNS. CDR3 length equals 14 residues. The CDR3, as DNA: TGTGCCAGCAGTGAGCGGGGGGGAACAGATACGCAGTATTTT. It specifies CASSERGGTDTQYF.

This chain links TRBV6-5 with TRBJ1-6, with D uncertain. V was shortened by 9 bases and J by 0 bases, with 15 bases between the two germline ends. This CDR3 comprises 16 residues. Germline values: CDR1 MNHEY, CDR2 SVGAGI. Here the CDR3 reads CASTSRGSSYNSPLHF. CDR3 DNA: TGTGCCAGTACTTCCCGGGGAAGCTCCTATAATTCACCCCTCCACTTT.

The chain recombines TRBV29-1 with TRBJ1-1; D is uncertain. Germline CDR1 SQVTM, CDR2 ANQGSEA. This CDR3 contains 10 residues. Trimming left V 4 bases short and J 2 bases short, with 2 bases between. The CDR3 DNA follows: TGCAGCGTTGGAAACACTGAAGCTTTCTTT. This translates into CSVGNTEAFF.

Of note for this clonotype: Compared with germline, one end of the junction differs, possibly owing to a read error. The chain is built from TRBV5-1 and TRBJ1-2, with D perhaps TRBD1 (5 bases). There are 14 residues in the CDR3. Germline CDR1 reads SGHRS; CDR2 reads YFSETQ. The CDR3 loop is CASSREGRADGYSF. CDR3 sequence (DNA): TGCGCCAGCAGCCGAGAGGGGAGGGCGGATGGCTACTCCTTC.

The CDR3 sequence: CSASSRTAGSTDTQYF. The CDR3 DNA reads as TGCAGTGCTAGTTCGCGGACGGCTGGAAGCACAGATACGCAGTATTTT. The chain recombines TRBV20-1 with TRBJ2-3, with unresolved D. Germline CDR1 is DFQATT and CDR2 is SNEGSKA (reference sequence). CDR3 length: 16 amino acids. Trimming removed 3 bases at V and 0 bases at J, with 16 bases between.

This clonotype was detected only a few times. The chain is built from TRBV5-1 and TRBJ2-1; the D gene could be TRBD1 or TRBD2 (6 bases each). Germline CDR1 is SGHRS and CDR2 is YFSETQ. This CDR3 region has 15 residues. Deletions cut 3 bases from V and 5 bases from J, with 15 bases between. In DNA form, the CDR3 reads TGCGCCAGCAGCTACCCGGGGGCCTGGGACAATGAGCAGTTCTTC. Translating gives CASSYPGAWDNEQFF.

This clonotype was detected ten times or more. The rearrangement links TRBV12-3 or TRBV12-4 to TRBJ2-5; TRBD2 agrees at 8 bases. The CDR3 is 17 amino acids. Trimming removed 2 bases from V and 2 bases from J; junction bases left unmatched: 10. CDR3 sequence reads: CASSLKGSGRGQETQYF. The CDR3 nucleotides read TGTGCCAGCAGTTTAAAGGGAAGCGGGAGAGGGCAAGAGACCCAGTACTTC.

This clonotype was seen many times. The rearrangement joins TRBV27 to TRBJ2-3, with 14 bases lining up with TRBD2. The CDR3 totals 17 residues. V shed 3 bases, J shed 4 bases, and the junction held 6 bases outside the gene matches. Germline assignment: CDR1 MNHEY and CDR2 SMNVEV (reference sequence). The CDR3 region is CASSFLGTSGGADTQYF. Written as DNA, the CDR3 is TGTGCCAGCAGTTTCCTCGGGACTAGCGGGGGCGCAGATACGCAGTATTTT.

In this sample, this clonotype turned up a few times. This sequence joins TRBV7-9 and TRBJ1-2; D is ambiguous. CDR1 SEHNR and CDR2 FQNEAQ come from the germline V gene (reference sequence). CDR3 length: 15 amino acids. Trimming pared 3 bases from V and 5 bases from J, leaving 16 bases between. As DNA, the CDR3 is TGTGCCAGCAGCTTCCTTGACTTATTGCTTTATGGCTACACCTTC. Encoded protein: CASSFLDLLLYGYTF.

This clonotype was detected only a few times. The chain has TRBV6-1 and TRBJ2-2; D is perhaps TRBD1 or TRBD2 (5 bases each). CDR1 is MNHNS and CDR2 is SASEGT in the germline V gene. V was cut by 10 bases and J by 6 bases, with 21 bases left in between. The CDR3 is made up of 15 amino acids. Here the CDR3 reads CATLGPLSGAGELFF. The CDR3 DNA reads TGTGCCACCCTGGGACCCCTATCAGGAGCCGGGGAGCTGTTTTTT.

This clonotype was seen only a few times. The gene calls are TRBV20-1 and TRBJ1-2; 8 positions match TRBD1. V lost 5 bases to trimming and J lost 6 bases; unmatched junction nucleotides: 8. The germline V gene encodes CDR1 DFQATT and CDR2 SNEGSKA (reference sequence). CDR3 length: 13 amino acids. Written as DNA, the CDR3 is TGCAGTGCTCGGGACAGGAGCCCGGATGGCTACACCTTC. Translating it yields CSARDRSPDGYTF.

This clonotype was found a few times. The chain couples TRBV20-1 to TRBJ2-3, with D unresolved. The CDR3 is made up of 11 amino acids. The V gene lost 3 bases and the J gene lost 4 bases, with 5 bases spanning the gap. Germline V lookup: CDR1 DFQATT, CDR2 SNEGSKA (reference sequence). As DNA, the CDR3 is TGCAGTGCTAGTCAGGCAGATACGCAGTATTTT. Translation gives CSASQADTQYF.

This sequence joins TRBV2 and TRBJ2-7; possible D gene TRBD2, 5 bases. V lost 6 bases, J lost 2 bases, and 8 bases lay in between. The CDR3 consists of 12 residues. In germline, CDR1 is SNHLY, CDR2 FYNNEI. The CDR3 DNA reads TGTGCCAGCAGGCGGGCGACCTACGAGCAGTACTTC. This sequence encodes CASRRATYEQYF.

The genes are TRBV11-2 and TRBJ2-2; 7 bases map to TRBD1. The length of the CDR3 is 13 residues. CDR1 SGHAT and CDR2 FQNNGV come from the germline V gene. Germline trimming cut 5 bases from V and 6 bases from J; bases unmatched to any gene: 3. DNA for the CDR3: TGTGCCAGCAGCCCAGACAGGGCCGGGGAGCTGTTTTTT. This sequence encodes CASSPDRAGELFF.

This chain joins TRBV29-1 and TRBJ2-3; 10 positions agree with TRBD1. The germline CDR1 and CDR2 sequences are SQVTM and ANQGSEA. V lost 5 bases and J lost 6; bases outside the gene matches: 5. This CDR3 is built from 13 residues. CDR3 protein: CSVHRQGADTQYF. The CDR3 region has the DNA TGCAGCGTTCACCGACAGGGGGCGGATACGCAGTATTTT.

At least ten counts were recorded for this clonotype. The V gene is TRBV18, the J gene TRBJ2-3; 8 nucleotides match TRBD2. Per germline, CDR1 KGHSH and CDR2 LQKENI. J was trimmed by 4 bases and V by 5 bases; bases with no gene match: 8. The CDR3 runs to 15 residues. The CDR3 loop is CASSTFQAGADTQYF. In DNA form, the CDR3 reads TGTGCCAGCTCAACATTCCAAGCGGGAGCAGATACGCAGTATTTT.

The sample holds many counts of this clonotype. This rearrangement joins TRBV7-3 to TRBJ1-6; weak D call: TRBD1 (6 bases). CDR3 size: 14 residues. V gave up 4 bases and J gave up 6 bases, with 10 bases separating them. Germline CDR1 reads SGHTA; CDR2 reads FQGTGA. The CDR3 is CASSWGTTNSPLHF. For the CDR3, the DNA is TGTGCCAGCAGCTGGGGGACAACTAATTCACCCCTCCACTTT. Full variable domain (missing parts from reference TRBV7-3 and TRBJ1-6): GAGVSQTPSNKVTEKGKYVELRCDPISGHTALYWYRQSLGQGPEFLIYFQGTGAADDSGLPNDRFFAVRPEGSVSTLKIQRTERGDSAVYLCASSWGTTNSPLHFGNGTRLTVT.

A few counts support this clonotype. The chain employs TRBV7-9 and TRBJ2-3, with 8 bases aligning to TRBD1. CDR1 SEHNR and CDR2 FQNEAQ come from the germline V gene (reference sequence). Trimming removed 4 bases from V and 1 base from J; junction bases left unmatched: 1. The CDR3 is 14 residues long. The CDR3 region is CASSSDRGTDTQYF. The DNA of the CDR3 is TGTGCCAGCAGCTCGGACAGGGGCACAGATACGCAGTATTTT. The full variable domain, in which reference TRBV7-9 and TRBJ2-3 provide the parts outside the CDR3, is DTGVSQNPRHKITKRGQNVTFRCDPISEHNRLYWYRQTLGQGPEFLTYFQNEAQLEKSRLLSDRFSAERPKGSFSTLEIQRTEQGDSAMYLCASSSDRGTDTQYFGPGTRLTVL.